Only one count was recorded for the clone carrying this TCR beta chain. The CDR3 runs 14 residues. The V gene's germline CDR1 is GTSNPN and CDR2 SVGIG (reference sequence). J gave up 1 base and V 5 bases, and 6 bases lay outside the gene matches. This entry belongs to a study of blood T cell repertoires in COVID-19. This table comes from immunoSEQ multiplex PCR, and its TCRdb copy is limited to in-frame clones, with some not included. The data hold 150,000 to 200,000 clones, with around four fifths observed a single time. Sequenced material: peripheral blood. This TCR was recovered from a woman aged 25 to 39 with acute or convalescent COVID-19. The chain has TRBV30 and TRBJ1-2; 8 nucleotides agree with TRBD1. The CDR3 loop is CAWGKGQVNYGYTF. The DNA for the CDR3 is TGTGCCTGGGGGAAGGGACAGGTTAACTATGGCTACACCTTC.